This TCR beta chain derives from a study of T-cell memory formation after mild COVID-19. Barcoded TCR alpha and TCR beta cDNA libraries with UMIs came from 5'RACE using constant-segment primers. Via MiXCR, TCRdb re-called the 5' RACE reads, giving one row per CDR3 protein. Of 40,000 to 55,000 distinct CDR3 sequences in the sample, around 12% were seen once. V lost 5 bases and J lost 6, with 11 bases in between. In germline, CDR1 is SGHTA, CDR2 FQGNSA. The CDR3 spans 13 residues. This clonotype was detected only a few times. No antigen is known for it. Study-level findings and limits: Contracting CD4+ clones sat mainly in CM and EM; CD8+ in EMRA.

The specimen was PBMCs or a T cell subset sorted from them (not recorded which). The V and J genes are TRBV7-2 and TRBJ2-1, with D possibly being TRBD2 (6 bases). The sequence was collected from a man younger than 35 who had mild COVID-19 (a few samples of this study predate the infection). Cell type and time point are not known. CDR3 in DNA: TGTGCCAGCAGCCCCCAACTAGCCAATGAGCAGTTCTTC. It encodes CASSPQLANEQFF.